This T cell receptor (beta chain) was profiled in a study of T cells in Graves' hyperthyroidism and ophthalmopathy. Overall study findings and caveats: Blood shared most expanded thyroid clonotypes above 0.001. Ophthalmopathy was distinguished from stable hyperthyroidism by 13 V-J signatures.

Based on clinical symptoms, serum thyroxine and TRAb, thyroid ultrasound and orbital computed tomography, diagnoses were reached. Using RNA transcripts as the source, TCR beta CDR3 regions were amplified. TCR CDR3 regions were first amplified by RT-PCR with HTBI primers. TCRdb re-analysed the multiplex PCR reads in MiXCR, keeping a single row per CDR3 protein. The sample lists hundreds of thousands of distinct CDR3 sequences, about 14% seen once, with approximately 27% in the top ten. Worth noting for this clonotype: The antigen is undetermined.

The CDR3 spans 15 residues. Between the trimmed V and J ends, which lost 3 bases and 2 bases, there was a span of 14 bases. Germline V gene lookup returns CDR1 DFQATT and CDR2 SNEGSKA (reference sequence). V usage is TRBV20-1 and J usage is TRBJ1-5; D call uncertain. This sequence was found in a man aged 50-59 years with Graves' ophthalmopathy. Sequencing input: blood. The chain's CDR3 is CSASKELGGNQPQHF. CDR3 nucleotide sequence: TGCAGTGCTAGTAAGGAACTTGGCGGCAATCAGCCCCAGCATTTT.